The rows below give T cell receptor beta chains drawn from one sample of a study of CD8+ T cells in alopecia areata. The method was immunoSEQ multiplex PCR; TCRdb's version includes in-frame clones alone and lacks a portion of them. This sample has roughly 230,000 clones, with around two fifths found just once. The sequencing here drew on CD4+ T cells sorted from blood, taken around week 36, from a patient treated with tofacitinib. All receptors derive from a human donor with alopecia areata. Both conserved end residues are part of each CDR3. D genes are given only for firm matches. For some rows the clone size is stated as once, few or many, or as a class when expanded; others skip it.

j_call,v_call,clone_size,d_call,cdr3_aa,cdr3_nt
TRBJ1-2,TRBV30,few,TRBD1,CAWKGQAYGYTF,TGTGCCTGGAAGGGACAGGCCTATGGCTACACCTTC
TRBJ1-3,TRBV27,few,.,CASSITGGSGNTIYF,TGTGCCAGCAGTATTACCGGGGGTTCAGGAAACACCATATATTTT
TRBJ1-1,TRBV5-1,few,.,CASSSPSAGNTEAFF,TGCGCCAGCAGCTCACCCTCCGCAGGGAACACTGAAGCTTTCTTT
TRBJ2-4,TRBV7-2,few,TRBD2,CASSSPGLAFKNIQYF,TGTGCCAGCAGCTCTCCGGGACTAGCATTTAAAAACATTCAGTACTTC
TRBJ1-1,TRBV7-2,once,.,CASSFSGATTEAFF,TGTGCCAGCAGCTTCTCGGGAGCGACAACTGAAGCTTTCTTT
TRBJ2-7,TRBV7-3,few,.,CASSLERISYEQYF,TGTGCCAGCAGCTTAGAACGGATTTCCTACGAGCAGTACTTC
TRBJ2-1,TRBV5-1,.,.,CASSLTSRSSYNEQFF,TGCGCCAGCAGCTTAACTAGCCGCAGCTCCTACAATGAGCAGTTCTTC
TRBJ2-3,TRBV18,few,.,CASSPTGARTDTQYF,TGTGCCAGCTCACCGACAGGAGCTCGCACAGATACGCAGTATTTT
TRBJ1-4,TRBV7-6,.,.,CASSDSPGARVF,TGTGCCAGCAGCGATAGTCCGGGAGCCCGGGTTTTT
TRBJ2-7,TRBV19,few,.,CASSAHLDYEQYF,TGTGCCAGTAGTGCACACCTGGACTACGAGCAGTACTTC
TRBJ2-7,TRBV19,few,.,CASSLGLQIGEQYF,TGTGCCAGTAGTCTCGGTCTCCAAATTGGGGAGCAGTACTTC
TRBJ2-1,TRBV5-1,.,TRBD2,CASSQDMGGSSYNEQFF,TGCGCCAGCAGCCAGGATATGGGCGGGAGCTCCTACAATGAGCAGTTCTTC
TRBJ2-3,TRBV18,.,.,CASSGSTDTQYF,TGTGCCAGCTCAGGGAGCACAGATACGCAGTATTTT
TRBJ2-6,TRBV25-1,few,.,CASSALQGTSSGANVLTF,TGTGCCAGCAGTGCCCTACAGGGGACTAGCTCTGGGGCCAACGTCCTGACTTTC
TRBJ2-4,TRBV5-1,.,TRBD2,CASSTTSGEKNIQYF,TGCGCCAGCAGCACCACTAGCGGGGAGAAAAACATTCAGTACTTC
TRBJ1-5,TRBV28,.,.,CASSPHRGNQPQHF,TGTGCCAGCAGTCCTCACCGGGGCAATCAGCCCCAGCATTTT
TRBJ2-1,TRBV11-1,.,.,CASTQGVYNEQFF,TGTGCCAGCACACAGGGAGTCTACAATGAGCAGTTCTTC
TRBJ2-6,TRBV27,.,.,CASRSPGAGANVLTF,TGTGCCAGCAGGTCTCCAGGGGCTGGGGCCAACGTCCTGACTTTC
TRBJ1-5,TRBV15,.,.,CATSLHSDRGQPQHF,TGTGCCACCAGCCTTCACTCGGATCGTGGTCAGCCCCAGCATTTT
TRBJ2-1,TRBV5-1,.,.,CASSADTEQFF,TGCGCCAGCAGCGCCGACACGGAGCAGTTCTTC
TRBJ1-4,TRBV19,few,.,CASSTPGRDEKLFF,TGTGCCAGTAGTACTCCGGGAAGGGATGAAAAACTGTTTTTT
TRBJ2-2,TRBV7-9,.,TRBD1,CASSPDRGRINTGELFF,TGTGCCAGCAGTCCCGACAGGGGTAGAATCAACACCGGGGAGCTGTTTTTT
TRBJ1-5,TRBV6-1,.,.,CASSEGRAGNQPQHF,TGTGCCAGCAGTGAGGGGAGGGCAGGGAATCAGCCCCAGCATTTT
TRBJ2-6,TRBV9,few,.,CASSTLSGAVSSGANVLTF,TGTGCCAGCAGCACCCTTTCCGGTGCAGTTAGCTCTGGGGCCAACGTCCTGACTTTC
TRBJ2-3,TRBV7-3,.,TRBD2,CASSSNLGGTASTDTQYF,TGTGCCAGCAGCTCCAACCTGGGGGGGACGGCTAGCACAGATACGCAGTATTTT
TRBJ2-7,TRBV6-5,.,.,CASSYRKPHEQYF,TGTGCCAGCAGTTATAGGAAGCCTCACGAGCAGTACTTC
TRBJ2-5,TRBV29-1,.,TRBD1,CSARDRGHRETQYF,TGCAGCGCTAGGGACAGGGGGCATAGGGAGACCCAGTACTTC
TRBJ1-2,TRBV14,once,.,CASSHTHRPNYGYTF,TGTGCCAGCAGCCACACCCACAGACCTAACTATGGCTACACCTTC
TRBJ2-3,TRBV19,few,TRBD2,CASSPLAGGSDTQYF,TGTGCCAGTAGTCCTTTAGCGGGAGGCTCAGATACGCAGTATTTT
TRBJ2-7,TRBV15,.,.,CATSREQGAYEQYF,TGTGCCACCAGCAGAGAGCAGGGTGCCTACGAGCAGTACTTC
TRBJ2-1,TRBV27,.,.,CASSLRGITYNEQFF,TGTGCCAGCAGTCTTCGAGGGATCACCTACAATGAGCAGTTCTTC
TRBJ2-7,TRBV6-6,few,.,CASSYRGSYEQYF,TGTGCCAGCAGTTACAGGGGCTCCTACGAGCAGTACTTC
TRBJ2-6,TRBV7-2,few,TRBD2,CASSLKLAGHSGANVLTF,TGTGCCAGCAGCTTAAAATTAGCGGGCCACTCTGGGGCCAACGTCCTGACTTTC
TRBJ2-1,TRBV10-3,few,.,CAIRGVRTGPDNEQFF,TGTGCCATCAGGGGGGTGAGGACTGGACCAGACAATGAGCAGTTCTTC
TRBJ2-5,TRBV11-2,once,.,CASSLGAETQYF,TGTGCCAGCAGCTTAGGGGCGGAGACCCAGTACTTC
TRBJ2-3,TRBV9,.,TRBD2,CASSGAPAGGPADTQYF,TGTGCCAGCAGCGGTGCTCCAGCGGGAGGGCCCGCAGATACGCAGTATTTT
TRBJ2-5,TRBV5-1,.,.,CASSPGQRETQYF,TGCGCCAGCAGCCCCGGACAGCGGGAGACCCAGTACTTC
TRBJ2-1,TRBV29-1,few,.,CSVFGRADYNEQFF,TGCAGCGTGTTCGGACGTGCAGATTACAATGAGCAGTTCTTC
TRBJ1-5,TRBV27,.,.,CASSSSDNSNQPQHF,TGTGCCAGCAGTTCGTCAGATAATAGCAATCAGCCCCAGCATTTT
TRBJ2-1,TRBV5-1,.,.,CASKQGGSYNEQFF,TGCGCCAGCAAGCAGGGAGGATCCTACAATGAGCAGTTCTTC
TRBJ2-1,TRBV19,few,TRBD2,CASSKGLAIGMEQFF,TGTGCCAGTAGTAAGGGACTAGCAATCGGCATGGAGCAGTTCTTC
TRBJ1-1,TRBV5-1,.,.,CASSWGFSQEAFF,TGCGCCAGCAGCTGGGGTTTTAGTCAAGAAGCTTTCTTT
TRBJ2-3,TRBV11-3,.,.,CASSLGQGARYF,TGTGCCAGCAGCTTAGGTCAGGGCGCAAGGTATTTT
TRBJ2-3,TRBV5-1,.,.,CASSTGGPNTDTQYF,TGCGCCAGCAGCACCGGTGGGCCCAACACAGATACGCAGTATTTT
TRBJ2-7,TRBV29-1,.,.,CSVEQGGTYEQYF,TGCAGCGTTGAACAGGGGGGAACCTACGAGCAGTACTTC
TRBJ2-5,TRBV29-1,.,.,CSVGSLEGWETQYF,TGCAGCGTTGGTTCCCTGGAGGGTTGGGAGACCCAGTACTTC